Listed below are T cell receptor beta chains from one sample, sequenced in a study of a mutant IDH1 vaccine in newly diagnosed glioma. The antigens of these receptors remain unknown. Assay: immunoSEQ multiplex PCR; the TCRdb copy retains only in-frame clones and omits some. The sample includes fewer than 60,000 clones, approximately 64% of them seen just once. The sample consisted of peripheral blood mononuclear cells (PBMCs), taken from a glioma patient whose treatment included an IDH1 peptide vaccine. The receptors were sampled from a man in his forties or fifties with glioma. Some clones in this sample may be carry-over from other donors' samples. Both conserved end residues are part of each CDR3. The order of the fields is D gene, clone size, J gene, V gene, CDR3 DNA, CDR3 protein. The D gene is left open where the match is weak. Size values are once, few and many counts, or a class for expanded clones, and some rows have none.

d_gene: NA
abundance: NA
j_gene: TRBJ2-1
v_gene: TRBV19
CDR3nt: TGTGCCAGTAGTCCCGCTTGGGAGAGGGTGGGCAATGAGCAGTTCTTC
CDR3aa: CASSPAWERVGNEQFF

d_gene: NA
abundance: NA
j_gene: TRBJ1-1
v_gene: TRBV7-6
CDR3nt: TGTGCCAGCAGCATGCTGGGGGCTGAAGCTTTCTTT
CDR3aa: CASSMLGAEAFF

d_gene: NA
abundance: few
j_gene: TRBJ2-7
v_gene: TRBV27
CDR3nt: TGTGCCAGCAGTCCCCGACAAGCCTACGAGCAGTACTTC
CDR3aa: CASSPRQAYEQYF

d_gene: NA
abundance: NA
j_gene: TRBJ1-6
v_gene: TRBV21-1
CDR3nt: TGTGCCAGTCTGGGACAGGGCAATTCACCCCTCCACTTT
CDR3aa: CASLGQGNSPLHF

d_gene: TRBD2
abundance: NA
j_gene: TRBJ2-2
v_gene: TRBV5-1
CDR3nt: TGCGCCAGCAGCCGGGGCGGGGGTCCCACCGGGGAGCTGTTTTTT
CDR3aa: CASSRGGGPTGELFF

d_gene: NA
abundance: NA
j_gene: TRBJ1-5
v_gene: TRBV6-5
CDR3nt: TGTGCCAGCAGACGACACCTTGGAGTTCAGCCCCAGCATTTT
CDR3aa: CASRRHLGVQPQHF

d_gene: TRBD1
abundance: NA
j_gene: TRBJ1-4
v_gene: TRBV11-2
CDR3nt: TGTGCCAGCAGTGATGGGACAGGGACCCGAAAACTGTTTTTT
CDR3aa: CASSDGTGTRKLFF

d_gene: NA
abundance: NA
j_gene: TRBJ1-1
v_gene: TRBV6-6
CDR3nt: TGTGCCAGCAGTTACGTGGCTCGGGGCAACACTGAAGCTTTCTTT
CDR3aa: CASSYVARGNTEAFF

d_gene: TRBD1
abundance: once
j_gene: TRBJ1-3
v_gene: TRBV6-5
CDR3nt: TGTGCCAGCAGTAAGACAGGGGGTGCAAACACCATATATTTT
CDR3aa: CASSKTGGANTIYF

d_gene: NA
abundance: NA
j_gene: TRBJ2-3
v_gene: TRBV2
CDR3nt: TGTGCCAGCAGTCCTATCGCTAGCACAGATACGCAGTATTTT
CDR3aa: CASSPIASTDTQYF

d_gene: NA
abundance: few
j_gene: TRBJ2-5
v_gene: TRBV18
CDR3nt: TGTGCCAGCTCACCAGAAGAGACCCAGTACTTC
CDR3aa: CASSPEETQYF

d_gene: TRBD1
abundance: NA
j_gene: TRBJ1-3
v_gene: TRBV6-6
CDR3nt: TGTGCCAGCACCCAACCTGGGACAGCTAATGGAAACACCATATATTTT
CDR3aa: CASTQPGTANGNTIYF

d_gene: NA
abundance: NA
j_gene: TRBJ1-1
v_gene: TRBV19
CDR3nt: TGTGCCAGTAGTATAGCCGACACGAACACTGAAGCTTTCTTT
CDR3aa: CASSIADTNTEAFF

d_gene: NA
abundance: NA
j_gene: TRBJ1-2
v_gene: TRBV6-1
CDR3nt: TGTGCCAGCAGTGAAGGAGAGGGTGGTTATGGCTACACCTTC
CDR3aa: CASSEGEGGYGYTF

d_gene: NA
abundance: NA
j_gene: TRBJ1-1
v_gene: TRBV6-1
CDR3nt: TGTGCCAGCAGTGTAGGGGGGCGAGAAGCTTTCTTT
CDR3aa: CASSVGGREAFF

d_gene: NA
abundance: NA
j_gene: TRBJ1-1
v_gene: TRBV10-2
CDR3nt: TGCGCCAGCAGTGAAGGCAGGGGTACGACTGAAGCTTTCTTT
CDR3aa: CASSEGRGTTEAFF

d_gene: TRBD1
abundance: few
j_gene: TRBJ1-2
v_gene: TRBV5-8
CDR3nt: TGTGCCAGCAGGGGACAGACAAACTATGGCTACACCTTC
CDR3aa: CASRGQTNYGYTF

d_gene: NA
abundance: NA
j_gene: TRBJ2-5
v_gene: TRBV7-6
CDR3nt: TGTGCCAGCAGCTTAGCGCCCGGCGAAGAGATATACCAGTACTTC
CDR3aa: CASSLAPGEEIYQYF

d_gene: TRBD1
abundance: NA
j_gene: TRBJ2-7
v_gene: TRBV19
CDR3nt: TGTGCCAGTAGTACCTACACAGGGGGCGGCTACGAGCAGTACTTC
CDR3aa: CASSTYTGGGYEQYF

d_gene: TRBD1
abundance: NA
j_gene: TRBJ1-6
v_gene: TRBV5-1
CDR3nt: TGCGCCAGCAGCTTGGAAGGGGGCCTTTCACCCCTCCACTTT
CDR3aa: CASSLEGGLSPLHF

d_gene: TRBD1
abundance: few
j_gene: TRBJ1-2
v_gene: TRBV2
CDR3nt: TGTGCCGCCGGACAGGGAAGTGGCTACACCTTC
CDR3aa: CAAGQGSGYTF

d_gene: NA
abundance: NA
j_gene: TRBJ1-1
v_gene: TRBV10-3
CDR3nt: TGTGCCATCAGTGACGGGACCCCAGTCGGAGCTTTCTTT
CDR3aa: CAISDGTPVGAFF

d_gene: NA
abundance: NA
j_gene: TRBJ2-2
v_gene: TRBV5-1
CDR3nt: TGCGCCAGCAGCTGGCCGGAACAGAACACCGGGGAGCTGTTTTTT
CDR3aa: CASSWPEQNTGELFF

d_gene: TRBD1
abundance: few
j_gene: TRBJ1-1
v_gene: TRBV5-1
CDR3nt: TGCGCCAGCAGCTTGGCCGACAGGGGATATGAAGCTTTCTTT
CDR3aa: CASSLADRGYEAFF

d_gene: NA
abundance: NA
j_gene: TRBJ1-2
v_gene: TRBV2
CDR3nt: TGTGCCAGCAGTGAAGCGGGCAGGGGAGGCGATGGCTACACCTTC
CDR3aa: CASSEAGRGGDGYTF

d_gene: NA
abundance: few
j_gene: TRBJ2-2
v_gene: TRBV7-7
CDR3nt: TGTGCCAGCAGCCCTTTGGGGAACACCGGGGAGCTGTTTTTT
CDR3aa: CASSPLGNTGELFF

d_gene: NA
abundance: few
j_gene: TRBJ2-7
v_gene: TRBV7-3
CDR3nt: TGTGCCAGCAGGATCTACGAGCAGTACTTC
CDR3aa: CASRIYEQYF

d_gene: NA
abundance: NA
j_gene: TRBJ2-3
v_gene: TRBV27
CDR3nt: TGTGCCAGCAGTACCTCCCGGGGAACCTACACAGATACGCAGTATTTT
CDR3aa: CASSTSRGTYTDTQYF